The TCR beta chain under discussion was sequenced for a study of blood T cell repertoires in COVID-19. The overall study: Specimens from acute and convalescent COVID-19 originated in the United States, Italy and Spain.

The CDR3 length is 13 residues. Trimming pared 0 bases from V and 4 bases from J, leaving 6 bases between. Germline V gene lookup returns CDR1 SGHRS and CDR2 YFSETQ. Clinical history reported by participants formed the basis on which cohorts were assigned. Some clones are missing from TCRdb's copy, which holds only in-frame ones; the method was immunoSEQ multiplex PCR. The sample carries roughly 180,000 clones, about 90% recorded once. The chain links TRBV5-1 to TRBJ2-3; D might be TRBD2 (5 bases). The TCR originated in a woman aged 25 to 39 who had recovered from COVID-19. The sequencing sample was made of PBMCs or T cells enriched from blood (not recorded which). In DNA form, the CDR3 reads TGCGCCAGCAGCTTGGAACTAGCAGATACGCAGTATTTT. Amino acids: CASSLELADTQYF.